This TCR beta chain was captured by sequencing in a study of T cells after yellow fever vaccination. This clonotype was picked up many times. TCRdb processed the 5' RACE reads anew with MiXCR; each CDR3 protein has one entry. Of 40,000 or so distinct CDR3 sequences listed, about 7% were seen once; the top ten hold about 15%. The study's findings and limits: It was the secondary response that reached its peak faster, day 5 versus 15, but it was weaker. Relatively few clonotypes were ones that appeared in both CD4 and CD8 compartments. Reappearance after the booster was seen for most primary-vaccination clones, at roughly 96% CD4 and more than 80% CD8.

Trimming removed 4 bases from V and 4 bases from J, with 23 bases in between. Germline V gives CDR1 SGHRS, CDR2 YFSETQ. The CDR3 length is 17 residues. This sample comprised CD8+ T cells not binding an NS4B(214-222) dextramer, sorted from PBMCs, obtained 45 days after the yellow fever booster vaccination. The chain carries TRBV5-1 and TRBJ1-1; a possible D gene is TRBD1 (6 bases). The TCR originated in a man younger than 45 who received the YFV17D yellow fever vaccine. CDR3 bases: TGCGCCAGCAGCCCTCGTTCGGGGGGCGGAGGCGGCACTGAAGCTTTCTTT. Translated, it gives CASSPRSGGGGGTEAFF.